This T cell receptor beta chain was documented in a study of T-cell reconstitution after alpha-beta-depleted transplantation in children. The CDR3 has 12 residues. The ends were cut back, 4 bases at V and 5 bases at J, with 9 bases in the middle. Germline CDR1 and CDR2: SQVTM and ANQGSEA. This clonotype was seen ten or more times. Unique molecular identifiers were used in preparing the TCRbeta library. A single record per CDR3 protein comes from TCRdb applying MiXCR to the PCR reads. Found here are roughly 670,000 distinct CDR3 sequences, roughly 13% of them singletons; the top ten hold around 0.8%. V usage is TRBV29-1 and J usage is TRBJ2-1; TRBD2 is a possible D gene (6 bases). The TCR comes from a girl under 10 years old with congenital amegakaryocytic thrombocytopenia, due to receive a stem cell transplant. The sample consisted of PBMCs, taken before TCRalphabeta/CD19-depleted stem cell transplant. DNA for the CDR3: TGCAGCGTTGTGGGACTCGACAATGAGCAGTTCTTC. This sequence encodes CSVVGLDNEQFF.